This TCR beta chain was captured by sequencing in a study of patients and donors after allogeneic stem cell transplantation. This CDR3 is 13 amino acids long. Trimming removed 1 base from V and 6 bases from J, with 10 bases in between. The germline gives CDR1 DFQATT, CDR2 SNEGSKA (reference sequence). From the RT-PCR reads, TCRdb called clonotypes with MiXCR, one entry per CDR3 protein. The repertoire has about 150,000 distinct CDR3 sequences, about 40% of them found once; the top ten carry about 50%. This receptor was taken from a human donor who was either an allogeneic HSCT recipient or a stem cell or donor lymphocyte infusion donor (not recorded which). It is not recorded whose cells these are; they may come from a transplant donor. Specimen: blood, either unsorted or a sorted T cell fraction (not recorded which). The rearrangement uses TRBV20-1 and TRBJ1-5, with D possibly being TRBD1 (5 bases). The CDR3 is CSARGRVIQPQHF. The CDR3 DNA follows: TGCAGTGCTAGAGGCAGGGTTATTCAGCCCCAGCATTTT.